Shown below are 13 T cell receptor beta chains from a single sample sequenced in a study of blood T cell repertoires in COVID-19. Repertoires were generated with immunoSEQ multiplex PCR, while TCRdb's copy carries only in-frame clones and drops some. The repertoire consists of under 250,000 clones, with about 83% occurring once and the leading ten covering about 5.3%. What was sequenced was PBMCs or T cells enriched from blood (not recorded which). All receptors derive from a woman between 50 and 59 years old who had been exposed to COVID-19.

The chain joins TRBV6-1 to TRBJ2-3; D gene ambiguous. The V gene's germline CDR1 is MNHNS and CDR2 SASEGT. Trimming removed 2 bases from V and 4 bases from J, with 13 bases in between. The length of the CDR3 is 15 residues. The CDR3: CASSENPLGADTQYF. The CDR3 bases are TGTGCCAGCAGTGAAAACCCACTGGGCGCAGATACGCAGTATTTT.

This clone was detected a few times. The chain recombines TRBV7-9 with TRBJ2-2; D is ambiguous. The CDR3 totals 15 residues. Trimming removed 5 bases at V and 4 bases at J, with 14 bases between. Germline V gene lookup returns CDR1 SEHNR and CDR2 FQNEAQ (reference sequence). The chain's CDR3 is CASSAKYGGTGELFF. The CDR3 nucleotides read TGTGCCAGCAGCGCTAAATATGGTGGCACCGGGGAGCTGTTTTTT.

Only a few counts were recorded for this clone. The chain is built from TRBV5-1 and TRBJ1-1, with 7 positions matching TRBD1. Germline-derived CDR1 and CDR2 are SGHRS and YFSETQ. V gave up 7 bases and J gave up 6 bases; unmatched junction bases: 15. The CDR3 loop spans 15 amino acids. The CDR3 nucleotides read TGCGCCAGCGCCTTGTCCCCAGACAGGGACGCTGAAGCTTTCTTT. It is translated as CASALSPDRDAEAFF.

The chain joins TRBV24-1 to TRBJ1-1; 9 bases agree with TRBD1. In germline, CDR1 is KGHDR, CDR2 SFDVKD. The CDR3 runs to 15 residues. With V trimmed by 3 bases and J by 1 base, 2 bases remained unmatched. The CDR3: CATSDMDRGNTEAFF. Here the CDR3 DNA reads TGTGCCACCAGTGATATGGACAGGGGGAACACTGAAGCTTTCTTT.

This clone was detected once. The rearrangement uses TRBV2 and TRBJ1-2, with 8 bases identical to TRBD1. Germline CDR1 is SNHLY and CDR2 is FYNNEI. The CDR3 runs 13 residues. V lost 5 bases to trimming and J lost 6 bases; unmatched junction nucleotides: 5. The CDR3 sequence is CASSPGQVDGYTF. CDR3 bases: TGTGCCAGCAGTCCGGGACAGGTGGATGGCTACACCTTC.

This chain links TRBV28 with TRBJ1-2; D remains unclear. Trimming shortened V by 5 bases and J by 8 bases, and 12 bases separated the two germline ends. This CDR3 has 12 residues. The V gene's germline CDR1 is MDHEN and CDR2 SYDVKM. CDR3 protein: CASSGRFAGYTF. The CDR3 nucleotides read TGTGCCAGCAGTGGGCGTTTTGCGGGCTACACCTTC.

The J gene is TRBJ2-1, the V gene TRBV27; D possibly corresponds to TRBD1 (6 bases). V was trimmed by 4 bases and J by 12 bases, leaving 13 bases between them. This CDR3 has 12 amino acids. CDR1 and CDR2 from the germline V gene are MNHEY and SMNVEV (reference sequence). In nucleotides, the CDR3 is TGTGCCAGCAGTTATACAGGGCTAGGGCAGTTCTTC. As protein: CASSYTGLGQFF.

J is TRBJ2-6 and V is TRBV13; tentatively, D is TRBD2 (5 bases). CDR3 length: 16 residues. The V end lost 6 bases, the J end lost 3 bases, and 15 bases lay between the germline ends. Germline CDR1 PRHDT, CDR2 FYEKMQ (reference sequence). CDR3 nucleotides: TGTGCCAGCAGTTCCCGGAGGCTAAGTGGGGCCAACGTCCTGACTTTC. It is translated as CASSSRRLSGANVLTF.

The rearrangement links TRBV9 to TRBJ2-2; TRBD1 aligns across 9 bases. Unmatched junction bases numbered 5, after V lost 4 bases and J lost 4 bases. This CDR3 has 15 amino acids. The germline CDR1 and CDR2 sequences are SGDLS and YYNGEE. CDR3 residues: CASSTGQGGTGELFF. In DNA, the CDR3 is TGTGCCAGCAGCACGGGACAGGGTGGCACCGGGGAGCTGTTTTTT.

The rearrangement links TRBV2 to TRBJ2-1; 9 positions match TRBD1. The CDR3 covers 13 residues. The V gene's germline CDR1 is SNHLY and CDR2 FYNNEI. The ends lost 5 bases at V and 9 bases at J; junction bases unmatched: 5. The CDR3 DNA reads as TGTGCCAGCAGTTGGGACAGGGAAAGTGAGCAGTTCTTC. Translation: CASSWDRESEQFF.

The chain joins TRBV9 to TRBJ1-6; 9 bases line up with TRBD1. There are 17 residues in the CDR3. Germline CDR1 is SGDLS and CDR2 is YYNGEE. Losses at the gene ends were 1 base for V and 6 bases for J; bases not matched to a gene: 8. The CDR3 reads CASSVREGDRVNSPLHF. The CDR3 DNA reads TGTGCCAGCAGCGTACGGGAGGGGGACAGGGTTAATTCACCCCTCCACTTT. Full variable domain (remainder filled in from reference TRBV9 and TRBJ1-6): DSGVTQTPKHLITATGQRVTLRCSPRSGDLSVYWYQQSLDQGLQFLIQYYNGEERAKGNILERFSAQQFPDLHSELNLSSLELGDSALYFCASSVREGDRVNSPLHFGNGTRLTVT.

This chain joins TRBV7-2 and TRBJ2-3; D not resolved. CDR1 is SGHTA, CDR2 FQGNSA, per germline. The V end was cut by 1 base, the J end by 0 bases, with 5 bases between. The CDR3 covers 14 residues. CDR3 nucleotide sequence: TGTGCCAGCAGCTTAGTCTCTAGCACAGATACGCAGTATTTT. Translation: CASSLVSSTDTQYF.

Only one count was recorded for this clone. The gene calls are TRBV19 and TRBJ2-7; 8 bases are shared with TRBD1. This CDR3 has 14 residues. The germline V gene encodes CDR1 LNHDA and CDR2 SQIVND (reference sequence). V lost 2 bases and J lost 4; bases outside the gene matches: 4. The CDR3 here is CASSIRDRNYEQYF. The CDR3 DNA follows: TGTGCCAGTAGTATACGGGACAGGAATTACGAGCAGTACTTC.